The clone carrying this T cell receptor beta chain showed up many times. What it recognizes is unknown. The sample originates from a study of T cells in Graves' hyperthyroidism and ophthalmopathy. Patients having uncontrolled infection, another autoimmune disease, pregnancy or lactation were not included. Diagnosis relied on clinical symptoms, serum thyroxine and TRAb, thyroid ultrasound and orbital computed tomography. Using RNA transcripts as the source, TCR beta CDR3 regions were amplified. The HTBI primer set was used in a first-round RT-PCR of the TCR CDR3. TCRdb ran MiXCR on the multiplex PCR reads and lists one entry per CDR3 protein. The sample consists of 280,000 or so distinct CDR3 sequences, less than 30% of them appearing once. Whole-study results and caveats: Researchers found most expanded thyroid clonotypes above 0.001 in blood as well.

CDR1 and CDR2 from the germline V gene are GTSNPN and SVGIG (reference sequence). The V gene lost 2 bases and the J gene lost 5 bases, with 10 bases spanning the gap. The CDR3 runs 12 residues. The specimen sequenced was blood. V usage is TRBV30 and J usage is TRBJ2-7; the D gene is possibly TRBD1 (5 bases). This TCR came from a man aged 40-50 years with Graves' hyperthyroidism that later progressed to Graves' ophthalmopathy. DNA for the CDR3: TGTGCCTGGAGTCCAGGGTCACACGAGCAGTACTTC. Translation gives CAWSPGSHEQYF. The full variable domain, in which reference TRBV30 and TRBJ2-7 provide the parts outside the CDR3, is SQTIHQWPATLVQPVGSPLSLECTVEGTSNPNLYWYRQAAGRGLQLLFYSVGIGQISSEVPQNLSASRPQDRQFILSSKKLLLSDSGFYLCAWSPGSHEQYFGPGTRLTVT.